A selection of T cell receptor beta chains follows, all from one sample in a study of beta chain features in type 1 diabetes. Assay used: immunoSEQ multiplex PCR; TCRdb lists only in-frame clones, some missing. The sample records 50,000 or so clones, less than 55% being singletons. Input material: Tregs from blood. The origin of the receptors is a man aged 25-45 years with type 1 diabetes. The CDR3 runs from the conserved cysteine through the conserved F or W. A D gene is named only where the DNA matches it firmly. Rows give clone size only sometimes, using once, few, many, or a class for an expanded clone.

j_call v_call clone_size d_call cdr3_nt cdr3_aa
TRBJ1-1 TRBV5-5 few . TGTGCCAGCAGCTTGCCGTCTGGGGGCAATATTCAAACCATGAACACTGAAGCTTTCTTT CASSLPSGGNIQTMNTEAFF
TRBJ2-2 TRBV7-9 . . TGTGCCAGCAGCTGGCAAGGGGCCGGGGAGCTGTTTTTT CASSWQGAGELFF
TRBJ2-1 TRBV27 few TRBD2 TGTGCCAGCAGTACTAGCGGCTCCTACAATGAGCAGTTCTTC CASSTSGSYNEQFF
TRBJ1-2 TRBV29-1 once TRBD1 TGCAGCGTTGTGAAACAGCAGGGGGCGCGGTATGGCTACACCTTC CSVVKQQGARYGYTF
TRBJ1-3 TRBV9 . . TGTGCCAGCAGCCCCAGGGCTAGAAACACCATATATTTT CASSPRARNTIYF
TRBJ2-1 TRBV18 . TRBD2 TGTGCCAGCTCACCCCTGGGGTTTGCGGGACTAGCGAATGAGCAGTTCTTC CASSPLGFAGLANEQFF
TRBJ1-3 TRBV19 . . TGTGCCAGTAATCCGGAGCCGGGACTTCGAACATCCATATATTTT CASNPEPGLRTSIYF
TRBJ1-3 TRBV27 . . TGTGCCAGCAGTTTCACTGGAAACACCATATATTTT CASSFTGNTIYF
TRBJ2-7 TRBV18 once . TGTGCCAGCTCACTCGGACAGACTACTTACGAGCAGTACTTC CASSLGQTTYEQYF
TRBJ1-5 TRBV16 . . TGTGCCAGCAGCCGAGGACAGTTCGATCAGCCCCAGCATTTT CASSRGQFDQPQHF
TRBJ1-1 TRBV7-8 . . TGTGCCAGCAGCTACCGACACGGAACGAACACTGAAGCTTTCTTT CASSYRHGTNTEAFF
TRBJ2-3 TRBV5-4 . . TGTGCCAGCAGCTTGGTTCTCACAGATACGCAGTATTTT CASSLVLTDTQYF
TRBJ2-1 TRBV5-1 few TRBD1 TGCGCCAGCACCACAGGGGGCTTCTACAATGAGCAGTTCTTC CASTTGGFYNEQFF
TRBJ2-2 TRBV28 . . TGTGCCAGCAGTCCGTCCAGTTACACCGGGGAGCTGTTTTTT CASSPSSYTGELFF
TRBJ2-2 TRBV7-2 few TRBD1 TGTGCCAGCAGCTTAGGGACAGGGGGCAGGGAGCTGTTTTTT CASSLGTGGRELFF
TRBJ2-5 TRBV6-1 . . TGTGCCAGCAGGTTGACAGGTTACCAAGAGACCCAGTACTTC CASRLTGYQETQYF
TRBJ2-7 TRBV5-1 few . TGCGCCAGCAGCTTGGTTGTAGGGGAATACGAGCAGTACTTC CASSLVVGEYEQYF
TRBJ1-1 TRBV27 . TRBD1 TGTGCCAGCAGTCTCCAGGGGGGAACTGAAGCTTTCTTT CASSLQGGTEAFF
TRBJ2-3 TRBV2 . . TGTGCCGGCTTGATAAGCACAGATACGCAGTATTTT CAGLISTDTQYF
TRBJ2-7 TRBV28 . TRBD2 TGTGCCAGCAGTTTTACTAGCGTGGAATACGAGCAGTACTTC CASSFTSVEYEQYF
TRBJ2-7 TRBV9 few . TGTGCCAGCAGCGCCCCCCTCGTGGGAGTTCTCGAGCAGTACTTC CASSAPLVGVLEQYF